The T cell receptor beta chain under discussion was sequenced for a study of control samples from healthy donors and cancer patients. The method was immunoSEQ multiplex PCR; TCRdb's version includes in-frame clones alone and lacks a portion of them. The table has approximately 100,000 clones, 88% seen once. V shed 6 bases, J shed 3 bases, and the junction held 11 bases outside the gene matches. CDR3 size: 15 residues. CDR1 is MNHEY, CDR2 SVGAGI, per germline. The TCR sequence derives from a man aged 30 to 39 in good health. The chain combines TRBV6-5 with TRBJ2-7; 7 bases align to TRBD1. The sample consisted of blood. CDR3 sequence: CASSLLPGQSYEQYF. In DNA, the CDR3 is TGTGCCAGCAGCCTCCTACCGGGACAGAGCTACGAGCAGTACTTC.